This T cell receptor beta chain was recovered during a study of spatial heterogeneity in lung cancer. Time point in this sample: blood at routine non-recurrence follow-up after resection. Whole RNA, isolated from tumor, nontumor lung or frozen PBMC, was sequenced without prior sorting. The CDR3 is made up of 13 amino acids. Germline V gene sequence: CDR1 SGHRS, CDR2 YFSETQ. Trimming stripped 0 bases from V and 4 bases from J, with 8 bases between. This clonotype was detected many times. Every molecule of TCR cDNA had its own unique molecular identifier. TCRdb reprocessed the 5' RACE reads with MiXCR, giving one entry per CDR3 protein. The data show 45,000 to 65,000 distinct CDR3 sequences, more than 6.5% seen once.

The sample here was PBMCs, taken at follow-up. This clonotype originated in a female donor with early-stage non-small cell lung cancer. The V call is TRBV5-1, the J call TRBJ2-7; D unclear. The DNA for the CDR3 is TGCGCCAGCAGCTTGGTGGTGGGTTACGAGCAGTACTTC. This sequence encodes CASSLVVGYEQYF. Full variable domain (missing parts from reference TRBV5-1 and TRBJ2-7): KAGVTQTPRYLIKTRGQQVTLSCSPISGHRSVSWYQQTPGQGLQFLFEYFSETQRNKGNFPGRFSGRQFSNSRSEMNVSTLELGDSALYLCASSLVVGYEQYFGPGTRLTVT.